This section outlines one T cell receptor beta chain sequence together with its context. Its recognized antigen is unknown. The record has no base qualities; no much larger clone is one base away. These data come from a study of cytomegalovirus exposure and HLA in healthy donors (dated by TCRdb to between 2016 and 2019). For context, the study as a whole: A later analysis indicated that the roughly 130 validation repertoires were generated on the platform also employed for the roughly 720 repertoires of the first cohort. The study combined high-throughput TCR immunosequencing, statistical association of individual TCRs with disease status, and machine learning to predict cytomegalovirus infection status. Besides the first cohort of 550 to 750 subjects, a separate validation cohort made up of 95 to 150 different subjects was used. The study aimed to test whether cataloging public T cell receptors could reveal signatures of past pathogen exposure.

Results and caveats for the whole study, not just this receptor: Subsequent analysis determined that TCRs grouped into clusters in the first cohort also showed a tendency toward co-occurrence across the roughly 120 validation repertoires, and about 93% of cluster scores exceeded 0. The study gave a list of under 200 TCR beta chains associated with cytomegalovirus. The classifier was reported to diagnose cytomegalovirus status with high specificity and sensitivity in both the original and validation cohorts. Most TCR sequences were seen in very few donors, while some public TCRs were found in many individuals. All 120 or so repertoires were used to score co-occurrence in the validation cohort in a later analysis, because that analysis had no HLA typing for the cohort. According to the authors, the approach could potentially be generalized to other disease states and immunological phenotypes. In vitro tests confirmed that a few of the cytomegalovirus-associated TCR beta chains recognize cytomegalovirus antigens.

The germline V gene provides CDR1 SGHVS and CDR2 FNYEAQ. Taken from cysteine to phenylalanine, the CDR3 has 15 residues. Only the CDR3 region is kept as DNA, spanning 45 bases read in frame from base 1. Trimming removed 5 bases from V and 6 bases from J; the gene matches leave 10 bases unexplained. Receptors were amplified or captured by the immunoSEQ multiplex PCR assay. The authors' pipeline ran thus. To diagnose cytomegalovirus status from the catalog of TCR beta chain sequences, a statistical classification framework was built. The immuneACCESS repertoire file appears here via TCRdb, limited to in-frame rearrangements. These files lack a portion of the clones; in checked studies, under half of the deficit traces to unresolved V genes, and the cause of the others is not known. From that table come the V and J calls and clone size; the DNA was used to work out D and trimming. In all, the sample holds approximately 120,000 clones, and approximately 94% of those were seen once. Roughly 1.2% of the sample is taken by the ten largest.

The donors were included in the validation cohort of 120 subjects, a group kept apart from the roughly 670-subject first cohort. The sequence was obtained from a woman younger than 35 in good health and CMV-seronegative. The sequence joins TRBV7-6 to TRBJ2-3, and TRBD2 matches 8 of the central bases. The sample was PBMCs. The base sequence is TGTGCCAGCAGCCTCGGGGGGGCCCCGGGGGATACGCAGTATTTT. It translates as CASSLGGAPGDTQYF.